In this sample, the clone carrying this T cell receptor beta chain turned up a few times. Its specificity is unknown. J was trimmed by 8 bases and V by 6 bases; bases with no gene match: 8. Germline CDR1 ENHRY, CDR2 SYGVKD. This CDR3 contains 14 residues. The entry originates in a study of CD8 T cells in ankylosing spondylitis. Study-level results: Reportedly, disease-linked clones are significantly enriched in ankylosing spondylitis patients' matched synovial fluid. Ankylosing spondylitis blood seemed to carry a telltale TCR beta motif made of several highly homologous variants.

With molecular barcodes, quantitative 5'-RACE was used to make the TCR beta libraries. Each CDR3 protein gets one entry after TCRdb re-called the 5' RACE reads with MiXCR. This sample has roughly 150,000 distinct CDR3 sequences, with 25% to 35% found just once. This chain links TRBV10-3 with TRBJ1-4; 8 positions agree with TRBD1. The receptor was isolated from a male donor with ankylosing spondylitis. The sample taken for sequencing was synovial fluid, either unsorted or a sorted T cell fraction (not recorded which). In DNA, the CDR3 is TGTGCCATCAGGAAGGACAGGGAAGGAGAAAAACTGTTTTTT. The encoded protein is CAIRKDREGEKLFF.